Each of the 13 T cell receptor beta chains below was sequenced from the same sample in a study of shared clonotypes between healthy human individuals (dated by TCRdb to the early 2020s). Receptor libraries were prepared by the immunoSEQ multiplex PCR assay. What TCRdb holds here is the immuneACCESS table cut down to in-frame rearrangements. Part of the clones is not present; checked against another copy, under half of the missing clones reflect an unresolved V gene, and the others are unexplained. A total of more than 900,000 clones appear in this sample, approximately 78% of them only once. Jointly, the top ten make up under 0.8% of the sample. The sequenced sample consisted of memory CD4+ T cells from PBMCs. The sample's cell subset or site label, in plain terms: CD45RA-negative fraction. The receptor source for this set is a man younger than 30 in good health. Some clones in this sample may be carry-over from other donors' samples.

Only one count was recorded for this clone. This rearrangement joins TRBV5-1 to TRBJ2-3, with D possibly matching TRBD2 (6 bases). The CDR3 is 17 amino acids. V lost 0 bases, J lost 0 bases, and 14 bases lay in between. Germline V CDR1 and CDR2: SGHRS, YFSETQ. In DNA form, the CDR3 reads TGCGCCAGCAGCTTGGCCCCCTCTAGCGCCAGCACAGATACGCAGTATTTT. Amino acids: CASSLAPSSASTDTQYF.

In its sample, this clone was seen once. The chain recombines TRBV30 with TRBJ2-7; 8 bases match TRBD1. Germline loops: CDR1 GTSNPN, CDR2 SVGIG (reference sequence). The CDR3 spans 14 residues. V dropped 3 bases and J dropped 4; count of bases not matched to a gene: 8. CDR3 DNA: TGTGCCTGGAGCAAGGGACAGGCCAATTACGAGCAGTACTTC. Translation: CAWSKGQANYEQYF.

The chain uses TRBV30 and TRBJ2-3; unclear D gene. The CDR3 loop spans 13 amino acids. Trimming pared 0 bases from V and 2 bases from J, leaving 6 bases between. The germline V gene encodes CDR1 GTSNPN and CDR2 SVGIG (reference sequence). The CDR3 region is CAWSVRVTDTQYF. DNA for the CDR3: TGTGCCTGGAGTGTCCGGGTCACAGATACGCAGTATTTT. The full variable domain, with the rest looked up from reference TRBV30 and TRBJ2-3, is SQTIHQWPATLVQPVGSPLSLECTVEGTSNPNLYWYRQAAGRGLQLLFYSVGIGQISSEVPQNLSASRPQDRQFILSSKKLLLSDSGFYLCAWSVRVTDTQYFGPGTRLTVL.

The chain uses TRBV11-2 and TRBJ2-2; 8 bases align to TRBD2. J was trimmed by 5 bases and V by 1 base; bases with no gene match: 12. Germline V gene lookup returns CDR1 SGHAT and CDR2 FQNNGV. This CDR3 is built from 18 residues. This CDR3 is CASSLGLQPGLGTGELFF. The CDR3 DNA follows: TGTGCCAGCAGCTTAGGGTTGCAACCGGGACTAGGGACCGGGGAGCTGTTTTTT.

This chain links TRBV4-1 with TRBJ1-4, with D unresolved. CDR3 length equals 16 residues. Trimming stripped 0 bases from V and 7 bases from J, with 15 bases between. From germline, CDR1 is MGHRA and CDR2 YSYEKL. For the CDR3, the DNA is TGCGCCAGCAGCCAAGATAGCGGGAGTCTCGGTGAAAAACTGTTTTTT. Protein product: CASSQDSGSLGEKLFF.

The rearrangement joins TRBV28 to TRBJ2-1; D ambiguous. Trimming shortened V by 8 bases and J by 0 bases, and 17 bases separated the two germline ends. The CDR3 spans 16 residues. Germline V gene sequence: CDR1 MDHEN, CDR2 SYDVKM. The CDR3 nucleotides read TGTGCCAGCGCGCCGTTTGGGCAACCCTCCTACAATGAGCAGTTCTTC. Residues: CASAPFGQPSYNEQFF.

V gene TRBV27 combines with J gene TRBJ2-5; 7 bases match TRBD1. The V gene's germline CDR1 is MNHEY and CDR2 SMNVEV (reference sequence). The CDR3 length is 12 residues. With 6 bases clipped from V and 13 bases from J, the junction kept 11 bases outside the gene matches. Here the CDR3 reads CASSPTGVVWYF. In DNA, the CDR3 is TGTGCCAGCAGCCCTACAGGGGTAGTATGGTACTTC.

This rearrangement joins TRBV11-2 to TRBJ2-3; a weak D match, TRBD2 (6 bases). Germline CDR1 SGHAT, CDR2 FQNNGV. With 5 bases removed from V and 3 bases from J, the gap between germline ends came to 9 bases. The CDR3 loop spans 13 amino acids. CDR3 in DNA: TGTGCCAGCAGCACCGCGGGGACAGATACGCAGTATTTT. Translation: CASSTAGTDTQYF.

V and J are TRBV7-8 and TRBJ1-1; 9 nucleotides agree with TRBD1. The V segment lost 1 base and the J segment 10 bases; nucleotides outside the gene matches: 10. The CDR3 spans 15 residues. Germline V gene lookup returns CDR1 SGHVS and CDR2 FQNEAQ. CDR3 protein: CASSLGDRVIWGAFF. As DNA, the CDR3 is TGTGCCAGCAGCTTAGGGGACAGGGTTATTTGGGGAGCTTTCTTT. The full variable domain, rest sourced from reference TRBV7-8 and TRBJ1-1, is GAGVSQSPRYKVAKRGQDVALRCDPISGHVSLFWYQQALGQGPEFLTYFQNEAQLDKSGLPSDRFFAERPEGSVSTLKIQRTQQEDSAVYLCASSLGDRVIWGAFFGQGTRLTVV.

This clone has only a few counts. The V gene is TRBV6-5, the J gene TRBJ2-3; maybe TRBD1 (6 bases). Germline CDR1 MNHEY, CDR2 SVGAGI. The CDR3 contains 14 residues. V was clipped by 5 bases and J by 1 base, with 10 bases between them. CDR3 region: CASSPHRGTDTQYF. CDR3 coding DNA: TGTGCCAGCAGTCCCCACAGGGGCACAGATACGCAGTATTTT.

The chain carries TRBV28 and TRBJ1-4, with 8 bases lining up with TRBD1. From germline, CDR1 is MDHEN and CDR2 SYDVKM. Trimming removed 5 bases from V and 8 bases from J; junction bases left unmatched: 4. The CDR3 is 13 residues long. CDR3 in DNA: TGTGCCAGCAGTCTACGGGACAGGGAAAAACTGTTTTTT. Translating gives CASSLRDREKLFF.

The chain links TRBV15 to TRBJ1-1, with D hard to call. Germline CDR1 LNHNV, CDR2 YYDKDF (reference sequence). Trimming pared 1 base from V and 3 bases from J, leaving 3 bases between. The CDR3 runs 12 residues. The CDR3 region has the DNA TGTGCCACCAGCAGAGGGTACACTGAAGCTTTCTTT. Translating gives CATSRGYTEAFF.

The DNA for the CDR3 is TGTGCCAGCAGCCCCCGACAGGATGGAAACACCATATATTTT. It translates to CASSPRQDGNTIYF. The V and J genes are TRBV7-9 and TRBJ1-3; maybe TRBD1 (6 bases). Germline CDR1 and CDR2: SEHNR and FQNEAQ (reference sequence). The V gene lost 5 bases and the J gene lost 3 bases, with 11 bases spanning the gap. This CDR3 spans 14 amino acids.